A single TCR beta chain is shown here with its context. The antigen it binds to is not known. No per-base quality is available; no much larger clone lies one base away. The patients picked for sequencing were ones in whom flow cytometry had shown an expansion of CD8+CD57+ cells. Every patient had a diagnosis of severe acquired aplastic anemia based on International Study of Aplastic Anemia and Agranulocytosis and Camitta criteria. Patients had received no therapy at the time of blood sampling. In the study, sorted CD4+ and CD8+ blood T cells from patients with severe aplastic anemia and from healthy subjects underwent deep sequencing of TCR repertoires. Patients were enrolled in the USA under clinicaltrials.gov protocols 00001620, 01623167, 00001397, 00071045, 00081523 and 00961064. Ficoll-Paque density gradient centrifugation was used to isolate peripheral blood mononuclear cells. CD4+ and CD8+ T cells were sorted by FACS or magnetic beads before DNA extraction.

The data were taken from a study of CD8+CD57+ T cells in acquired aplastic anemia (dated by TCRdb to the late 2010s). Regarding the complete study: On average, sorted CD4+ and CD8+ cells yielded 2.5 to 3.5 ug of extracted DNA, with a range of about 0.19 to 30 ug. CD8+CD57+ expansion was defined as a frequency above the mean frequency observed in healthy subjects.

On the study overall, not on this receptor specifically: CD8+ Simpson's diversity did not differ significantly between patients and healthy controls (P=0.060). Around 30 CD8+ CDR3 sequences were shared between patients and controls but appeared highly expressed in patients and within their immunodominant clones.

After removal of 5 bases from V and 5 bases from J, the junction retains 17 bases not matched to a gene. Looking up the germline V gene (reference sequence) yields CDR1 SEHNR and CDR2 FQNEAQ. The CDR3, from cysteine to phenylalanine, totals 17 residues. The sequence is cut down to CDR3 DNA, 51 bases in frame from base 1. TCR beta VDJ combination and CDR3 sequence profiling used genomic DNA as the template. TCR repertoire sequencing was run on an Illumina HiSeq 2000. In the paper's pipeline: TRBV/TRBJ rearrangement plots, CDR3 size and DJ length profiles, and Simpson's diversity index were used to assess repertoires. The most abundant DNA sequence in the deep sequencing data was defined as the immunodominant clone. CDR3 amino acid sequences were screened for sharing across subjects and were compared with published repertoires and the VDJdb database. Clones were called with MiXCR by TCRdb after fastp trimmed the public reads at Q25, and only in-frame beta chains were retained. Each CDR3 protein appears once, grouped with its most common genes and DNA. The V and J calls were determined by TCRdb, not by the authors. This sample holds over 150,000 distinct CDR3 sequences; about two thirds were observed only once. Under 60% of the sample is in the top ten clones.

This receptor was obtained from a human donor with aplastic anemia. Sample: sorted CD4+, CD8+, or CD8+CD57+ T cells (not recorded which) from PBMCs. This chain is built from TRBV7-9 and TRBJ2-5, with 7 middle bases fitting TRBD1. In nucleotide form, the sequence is TGTGCCAGCAGCACAACCCGGACAGGCCAGGACAGGGAGACCCAGTACTTC. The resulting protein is CASSTTRTGQDRETQYF.